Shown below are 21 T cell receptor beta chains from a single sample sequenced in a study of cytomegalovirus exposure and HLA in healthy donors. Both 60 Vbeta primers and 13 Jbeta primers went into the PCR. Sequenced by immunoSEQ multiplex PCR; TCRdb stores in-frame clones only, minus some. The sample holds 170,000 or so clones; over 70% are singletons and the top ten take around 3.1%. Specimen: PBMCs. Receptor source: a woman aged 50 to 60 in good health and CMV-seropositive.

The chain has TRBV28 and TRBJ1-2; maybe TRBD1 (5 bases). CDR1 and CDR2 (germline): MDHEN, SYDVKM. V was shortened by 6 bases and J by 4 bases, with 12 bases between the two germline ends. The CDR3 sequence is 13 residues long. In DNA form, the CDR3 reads TGTGCCAGCAGACATACAGGAACCTATGGCTACACCTTC. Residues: CASRHTGTYGYTF.

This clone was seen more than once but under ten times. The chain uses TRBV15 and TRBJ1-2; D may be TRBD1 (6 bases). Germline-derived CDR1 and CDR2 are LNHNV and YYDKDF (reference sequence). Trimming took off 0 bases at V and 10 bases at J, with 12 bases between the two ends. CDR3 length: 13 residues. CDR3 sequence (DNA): TGTGCCACCAGCAGAGATTGGGGGGGGCCCTACACCTTC. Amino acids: CATSRDWGGPYTF. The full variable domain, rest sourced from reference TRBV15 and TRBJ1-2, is DAMVIQNPRYQVTQFGKPVTLSCSQTLNHNVMYWYQQKSSQAPKLLFHYYDKDFNNEADTPDNFQSRRPNTSFCFLDIRSPGLGDTAMYLCATSRDWGGPYTFGSGTRLTVV.

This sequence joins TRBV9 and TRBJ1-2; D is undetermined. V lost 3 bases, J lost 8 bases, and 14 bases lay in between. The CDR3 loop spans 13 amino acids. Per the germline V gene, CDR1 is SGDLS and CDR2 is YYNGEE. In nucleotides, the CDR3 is TGTGCCAGCAGCGCCGTAGGAGGAGGAGGCTACACCTTC. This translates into CASSAVGGGGYTF.

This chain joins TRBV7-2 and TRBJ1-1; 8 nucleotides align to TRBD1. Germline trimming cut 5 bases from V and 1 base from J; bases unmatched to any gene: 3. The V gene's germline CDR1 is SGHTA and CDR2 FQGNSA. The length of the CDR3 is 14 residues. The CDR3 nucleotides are TGTGCCAGCAGCCACGGGACAGGGAACACTGAAGCTTTCTTT. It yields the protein CASSHGTGNTEAFF.

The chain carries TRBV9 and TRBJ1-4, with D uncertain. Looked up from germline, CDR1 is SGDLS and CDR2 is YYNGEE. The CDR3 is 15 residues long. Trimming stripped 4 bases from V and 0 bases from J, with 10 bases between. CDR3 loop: CASSPRESTNEKLFF. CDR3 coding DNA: TGTGCCAGCAGCCCCCGAGAGTCAACTAATGAAAAACTGTTTTTT.

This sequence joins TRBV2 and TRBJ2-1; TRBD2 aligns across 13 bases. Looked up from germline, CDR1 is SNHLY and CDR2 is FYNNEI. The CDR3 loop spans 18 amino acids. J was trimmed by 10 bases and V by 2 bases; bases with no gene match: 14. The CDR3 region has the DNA TGTGCCAGCAGTGAAAGGGGACCGGGACTAGCGGGACCCAGAGAGCAGTTCTTC. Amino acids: CASSERGPGLAGPREQFF.

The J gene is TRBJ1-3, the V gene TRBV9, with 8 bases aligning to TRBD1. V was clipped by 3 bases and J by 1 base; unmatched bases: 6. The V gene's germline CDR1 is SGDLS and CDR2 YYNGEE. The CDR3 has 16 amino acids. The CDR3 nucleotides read TGTGCCAGCAGCGCCCAGGGGGCATCGTCTGGAAACACCATATATTTT. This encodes CASSAQGASSGNTIYF.

CDR3 sequence: CASNPPSGGTDTQYF. Here the CDR3 DNA reads TGTGCCAGTAACCCCCCGAGCGGGGGCACAGATACGCAGTATTTT. The J gene is TRBJ2-3, the V gene TRBV19, with 7 bases that match TRBD2. The J segment lost 1 base and the V segment lost 7 bases, leaving 8 bases of the junction unmatched. The CDR3 is 15 amino acids. Germline values: CDR1 LNHDA, CDR2 SQIVND (reference sequence). Together with reference TRBV19 and TRBJ2-3, the CDR3 gives the full variable domain: DGGITQSPKYLFRKEGQNVTLSCEQNLNHDAMYWYRQDPGQGLRLIYYSQIVNDFQKGDIAEGYSVSREKKESFPLTVTSAQKNPTAFYLCASNPPSGGTDTQYFGPGTRLTVL.

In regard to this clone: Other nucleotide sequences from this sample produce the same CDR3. The CDR3 sequence is CASSVGTGDGYTF. In DNA, the CDR3 is TGTGCCAGCAGCGTTGGGACAGGGGATGGCTACACCTTC. The gene calls are TRBV9 and TRBJ1-2; 10 bases align to TRBD1. The germline V gene has CDR1 SGDLS and CDR2 YYNGEE. The CDR3 has 13 amino acids. Trimming at V came to 2 bases and at J to 6 bases, leaving 1 base not matched to a gene.

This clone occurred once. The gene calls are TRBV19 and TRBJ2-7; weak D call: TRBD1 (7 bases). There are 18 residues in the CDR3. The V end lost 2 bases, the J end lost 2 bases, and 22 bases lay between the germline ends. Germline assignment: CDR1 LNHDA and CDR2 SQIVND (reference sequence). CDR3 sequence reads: CASSISVGGEGATYEQYF. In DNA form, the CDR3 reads TGTGCCAGTAGTATATCGGTGGGGGGAGAGGGGGCGACCTACGAGCAGTACTTC. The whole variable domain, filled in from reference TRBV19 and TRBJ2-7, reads DGGITQSPKYLFRKEGQNVTLSCEQNLNHDAMYWYRQDPGQGLRLIYYSQIVNDFQKGDIAEGYSVSREKKESFPLTVTSAQKNPTAFYLCASSISVGGEGATYEQYFGPGTRLTVT.

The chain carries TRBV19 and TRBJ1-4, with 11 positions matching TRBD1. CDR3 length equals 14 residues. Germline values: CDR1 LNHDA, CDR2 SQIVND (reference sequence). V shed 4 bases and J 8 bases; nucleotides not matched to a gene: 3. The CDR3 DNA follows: TGTGCCAGTAGTACGGGACAGGGGGACGAAAAACTGTTTTTT. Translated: CASSTGQGDEKLFF.

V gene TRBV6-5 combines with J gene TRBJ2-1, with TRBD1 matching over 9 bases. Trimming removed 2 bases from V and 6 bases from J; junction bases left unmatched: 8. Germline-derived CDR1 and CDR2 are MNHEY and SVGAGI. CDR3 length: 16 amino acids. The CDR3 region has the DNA TGTGCCAGCAGTTACGGGGGGACAGGGTACAGCAATGAGCAGTTCTTC. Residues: CASSYGGTGYSNEQFF.

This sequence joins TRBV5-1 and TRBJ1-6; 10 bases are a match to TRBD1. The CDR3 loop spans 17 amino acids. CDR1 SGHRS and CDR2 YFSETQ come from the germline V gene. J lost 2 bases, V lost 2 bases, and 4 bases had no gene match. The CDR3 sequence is CASSLGTGETYNSPLHF. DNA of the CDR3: TGCGCCAGCAGCTTAGGGACAGGGGAGACCTATAATTCACCCCTCCACTTT.

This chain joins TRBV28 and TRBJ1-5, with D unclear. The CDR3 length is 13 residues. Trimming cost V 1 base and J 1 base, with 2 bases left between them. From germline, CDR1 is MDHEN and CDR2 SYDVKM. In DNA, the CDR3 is TGTGCCAGCAGTTTATCGAGCAATCAGCCCCAGCATTTT. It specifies CASSLSSNQPQHF.

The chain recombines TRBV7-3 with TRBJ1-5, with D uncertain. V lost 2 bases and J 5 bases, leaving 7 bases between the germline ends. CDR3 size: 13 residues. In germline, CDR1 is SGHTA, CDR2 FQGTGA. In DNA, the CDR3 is TGTGCCAGCAGCTTATCACAGTATCAGCCCCAGCATTTT. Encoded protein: CASSLSQYQPQHF.

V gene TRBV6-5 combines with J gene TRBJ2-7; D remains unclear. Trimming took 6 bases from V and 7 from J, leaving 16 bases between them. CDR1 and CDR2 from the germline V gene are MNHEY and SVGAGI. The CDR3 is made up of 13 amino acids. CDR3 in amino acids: CASRRNVGSEQYF. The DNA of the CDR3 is TGTGCCAGCAGACGAAATGTGGGCTCGGAGCAGTACTTC.

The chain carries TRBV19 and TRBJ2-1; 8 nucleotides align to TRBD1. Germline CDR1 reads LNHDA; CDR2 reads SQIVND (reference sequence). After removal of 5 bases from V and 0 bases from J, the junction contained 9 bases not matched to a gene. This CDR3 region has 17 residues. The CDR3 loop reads CASSPGTGQASYNEQFF. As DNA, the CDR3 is TGTGCCAGTAGTCCCGGGACAGGCCAAGCCTCCTACAATGAGCAGTTCTTC.

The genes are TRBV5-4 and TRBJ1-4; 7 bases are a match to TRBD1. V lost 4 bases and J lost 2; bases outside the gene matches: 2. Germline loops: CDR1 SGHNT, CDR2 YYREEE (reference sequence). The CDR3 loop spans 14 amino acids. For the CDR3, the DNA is TGTGCCAGCAGCGGAGGGGGCACTAATGAAAAACTGTTTTTT. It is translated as CASSGGGTNEKLFF.

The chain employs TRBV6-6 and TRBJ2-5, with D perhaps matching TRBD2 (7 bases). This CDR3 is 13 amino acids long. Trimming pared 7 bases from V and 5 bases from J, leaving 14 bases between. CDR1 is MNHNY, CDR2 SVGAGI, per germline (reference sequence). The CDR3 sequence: CASMIGGGETQYF. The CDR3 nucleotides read TGTGCCAGCATGATAGGGGGAGGGGAGACCCAGTACTTC.

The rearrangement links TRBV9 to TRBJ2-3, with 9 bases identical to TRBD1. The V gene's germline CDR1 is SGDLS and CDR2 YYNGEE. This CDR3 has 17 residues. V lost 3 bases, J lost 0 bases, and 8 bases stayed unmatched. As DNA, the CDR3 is TGTGCCAGCAGCGATTCCCCGGGACAGGGCAGCACAGATACGCAGTATTTT. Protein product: CASSDSPGQGSTDTQYF.

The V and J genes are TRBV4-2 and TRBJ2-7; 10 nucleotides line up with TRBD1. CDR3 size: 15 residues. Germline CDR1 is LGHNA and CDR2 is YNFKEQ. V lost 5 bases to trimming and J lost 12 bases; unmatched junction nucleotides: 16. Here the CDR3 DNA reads TGTGCCAGCAGCAAAAGGACAGGGGGGATTTGGGCCGTGTACTTC. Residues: CASSKRTGGIWAVYF.